In this sample, the clone carrying this T cell receptor (beta chain) turned up a few times. The antigen is undetermined. This specimen comes from a study of T cell responses to AZD1222 COVID-19 vaccine. Profiling relied on immunoSEQ multiplex PCR, and the TCRdb table lists in-frame clones only, not all of them. The sample consists of some 50,000 clones, about 91% of them appearing once. The germline CDR1 and CDR2 sequences are LGHNA and YSLEER. The CDR3 length is 15 residues. After removal of 2 bases from V and 4 bases from J, the junction contained 6 bases not matched to a gene. Whole-study results and caveats: The sample set comprised mostly white British donors with more females, and clonal diversity was possibly underestimated. Baseline seropositives among AZD1222 recipients totaled only 6 or 7.

The sample in question was peripheral blood, obtained 28 days after the second AZD1222 dose. The receptor was derived from an adult who received the AZD1222 COVID-19 vaccine. The V and J genes are TRBV4-3 and TRBJ2-7; 9 positions agree with TRBD2. CDR3 nucleotide sequence: TGCGCCAGCAGCCAATATAGCGGGAGTCCTTACGAGCAGTACTTC. This translates into CASSQYSGSPYEQYF.